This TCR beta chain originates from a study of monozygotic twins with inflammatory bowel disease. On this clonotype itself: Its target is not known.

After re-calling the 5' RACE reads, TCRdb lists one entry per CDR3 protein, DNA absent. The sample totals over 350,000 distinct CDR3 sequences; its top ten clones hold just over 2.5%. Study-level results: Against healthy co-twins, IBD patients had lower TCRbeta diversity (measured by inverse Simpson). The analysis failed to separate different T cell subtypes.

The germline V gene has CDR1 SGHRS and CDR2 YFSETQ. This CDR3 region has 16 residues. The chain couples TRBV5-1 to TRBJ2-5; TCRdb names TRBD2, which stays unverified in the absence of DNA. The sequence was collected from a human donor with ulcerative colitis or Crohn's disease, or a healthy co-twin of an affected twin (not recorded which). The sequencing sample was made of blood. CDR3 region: CASSQQAGPSKETQYF.